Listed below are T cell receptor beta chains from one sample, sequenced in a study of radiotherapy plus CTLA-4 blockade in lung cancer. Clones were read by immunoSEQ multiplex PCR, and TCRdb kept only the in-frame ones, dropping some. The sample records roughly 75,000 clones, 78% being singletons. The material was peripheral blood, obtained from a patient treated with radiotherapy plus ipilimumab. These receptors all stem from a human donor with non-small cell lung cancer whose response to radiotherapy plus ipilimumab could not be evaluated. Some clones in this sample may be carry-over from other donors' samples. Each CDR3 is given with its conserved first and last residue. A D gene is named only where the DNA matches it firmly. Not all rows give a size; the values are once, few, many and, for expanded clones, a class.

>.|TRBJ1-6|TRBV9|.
CASSPQQGFRNSPLHF
TGTGCCAGCAGCCCCCAACAGGGATTTAGGAATTCACCCCTCCACTTT
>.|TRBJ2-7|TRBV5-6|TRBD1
CASSYTGGSYEQYF
TGTGCCAGCAGCTATACAGGGGGGTCCTACGAGCAGTACTTC
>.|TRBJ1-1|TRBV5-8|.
CASSLLRRGLWGTEAFF
TGTGCCAGCAGCTTGTTGCGGAGGGGCCTCTGGGGTACTGAAGCTTTCTTT
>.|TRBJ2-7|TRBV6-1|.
CASSELVRSDMYEQYF
TGTGCCAGCAGTGAACTCGTCCGATCTGACATGTACGAGCAGTACTTC
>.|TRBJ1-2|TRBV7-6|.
CASSLLGGRGYTF
TGTGCCAGCAGCTTACTAGGGGGACGTGGCTACACCTTC
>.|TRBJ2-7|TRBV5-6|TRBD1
CASSRQGAYEQYF
TGTGCCAGCAGCAGACAGGGGGCCTACGAGCAGTACTTC
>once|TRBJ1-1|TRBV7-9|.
CASSLDPGSGGEAFF
TGTGCCAGCAGCTTAGACCCGGGATCGGGCGGGGAAGCTTTCTTT
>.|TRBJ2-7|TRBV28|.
CASLGPRDIGEQYF
TGTGCCAGCTTAGGCCCTCGGGACATAGGCGAGCAGTACTTC
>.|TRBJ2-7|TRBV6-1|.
CASSYQAGRDEQYF
TGTGCCAGCAGTTATCAGGCAGGGCGAGACGAGCAGTACTTC
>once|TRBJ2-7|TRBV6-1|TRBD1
CASTPTSQGNYEQYF
TGTGCCAGCACCCCAACCTCACAGGGGAACTACGAGCAGTACTTC
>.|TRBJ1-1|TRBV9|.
CASSVVGEDTEAFF
TGTGCCAGCAGCGTAGTGGGTGAGGACACTGAAGCTTTCTTT
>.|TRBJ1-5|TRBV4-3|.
CASSQDPRDNQPQHF
TGCGCCAGCAGCCAAGATCCCCGGGACAATCAGCCCCAGCATTTT
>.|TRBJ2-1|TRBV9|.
CASSAGRGSYNEQFF
TGTGCCAGCAGCGCCGGACGGGGCTCCTACAATGAGCAGTTCTTC
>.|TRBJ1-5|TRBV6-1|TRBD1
CASGTGGGQPQHF
TGTGCCAGCGGTACAGGGGGCGGGCAGCCCCAGCATTTT
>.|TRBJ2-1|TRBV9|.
CASEGIGVLNEQFF
TGTGCCTCCGAGGGAATCGGAGTTTTGAATGAGCAGTTCTTC
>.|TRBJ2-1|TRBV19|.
CASSIPPGSGEQFF
TGTGCCAGTAGTATTCCCCCCGGGTCGGGGGAGCAGTTCTTC
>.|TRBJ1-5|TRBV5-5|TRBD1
CASSQYRGGQPQHF
TGTGCCAGCAGCCAATACAGGGGCGGACAGCCCCAGCATTTT
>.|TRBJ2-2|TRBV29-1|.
CSVGPGANTGELFF
TGCAGCGTTGGACCAGGGGCGAACACCGGGGAGCTGTTTTTT
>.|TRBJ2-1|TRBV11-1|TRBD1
CASSFGTVSYNEQFF
TGTGCCAGCAGCTTTGGGACAGTCTCCTACAATGAGCAGTTCTTC
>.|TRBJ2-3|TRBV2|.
CASHSYTDTQYF
TGTGCCAGCCACAGTTACACAGATACGCAGTATTTT
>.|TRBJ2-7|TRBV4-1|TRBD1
CASSQAHGGTGGAYF
TGCGCCAGCAGCCAGGCCCACGGGGGGACAGGGGGCGCGTACTTC
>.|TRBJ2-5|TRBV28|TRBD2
CASRAGGPGETQYF
TGTGCCAGCCGAGCGGGGGGCCCGGGGGAGACCCAGTACTTC
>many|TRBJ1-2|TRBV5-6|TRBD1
CASSVYFGQGNDGYTF
TGTGCCAGCAGCGTATATTTCGGACAGGGTAACGATGGCTACACCTTC
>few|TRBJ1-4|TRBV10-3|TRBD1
CAIFEPGQGYEKLFF
TGTGCCATCTTTGAACCGGGACAGGGATATGAAAAACTGTTTTTT
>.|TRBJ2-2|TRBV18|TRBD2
CASSPRGGANTGELFF
TGTGCCAGCTCACCCCGGGGGGGAGCGAACACCGGGGAGCTGTTTTTT
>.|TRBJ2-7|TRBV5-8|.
CASSTRAYEQYF
TGTGCCAGCAGCACCCGGGCCTACGAGCAGTACTTC
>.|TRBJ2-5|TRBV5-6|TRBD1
CASSQTGQQETQYF
TGTGCCAGCAGCCAAACGGGACAGCAAGAGACCCAGTACTTC
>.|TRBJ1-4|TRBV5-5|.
CASSVQGMANEKLFF
TGTGCCAGCAGCGTACAGGGTATGGCTAATGAAAAACTGTTTTTT
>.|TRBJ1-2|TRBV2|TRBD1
CASSPDRAPYGYTF
TGTGCCAGCAGCCCGGACAGGGCCCCCTATGGCTACACCTTC
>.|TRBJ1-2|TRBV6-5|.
CASSEEVAADGYTF
TGTGCCAGCAGTGAAGAGGTTGCGGCAGATGGCTACACCTTC
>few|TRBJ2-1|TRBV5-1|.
CASSLVGEPYNEQFF
TGCGCCAGCAGCCTCGTCGGGGAGCCGTACAATGAGCAGTTCTTC
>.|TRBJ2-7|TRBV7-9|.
CASSLVQDSYEQYF
TGTGCCAGCAGCTTAGTGCAGGATTCCTACGAGCAGTACTTC
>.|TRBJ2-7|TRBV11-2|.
CASSRSGTGVYEQYF
TGTGCCAGCAGCCGCTCGGGGACGGGGGTCTACGAGCAGTACTTC
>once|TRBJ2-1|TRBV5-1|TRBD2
CASSLGISGGAMVKQFF
TGCGCCAGCAGCTTGGGGATAAGCGGGGGGGCAATGGTGAAGCAGTTCTTC
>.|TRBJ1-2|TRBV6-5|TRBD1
CASSPGTGSFYGYTF
TGTGCCAGCAGCCCCGGGACAGGGTCTTTTTATGGCTACACCTTC
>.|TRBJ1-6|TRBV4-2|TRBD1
CASSQDRGTGDNSPLHF
TGTGCCAGCAGCCAAGATCGGGGTACAGGGGATAATTCACCCCTCCACTTT
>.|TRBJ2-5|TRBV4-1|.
CASSQDTVGTQYF
TGCGCCAGCAGCCAAGATACCGTCGGGACCCAGTACTTC
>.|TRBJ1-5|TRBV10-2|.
CASSESPGAGNQPQHF
TGCGCCAGCAGTGAGTCCCCAGGGGCAGGAAATCAGCCCCAGCATTTT
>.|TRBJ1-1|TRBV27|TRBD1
CASSLLGLGQEAFF
TGTGCCAGCAGTTTATTGGGGTTGGGACAGGAAGCTTTCTTT
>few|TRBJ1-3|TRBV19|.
CASSIHSSGNTIYF
TGTGCCAGTAGTATCCACAGCTCTGGAAACACCATATATTTT
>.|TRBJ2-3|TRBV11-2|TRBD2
CASSLVLAGGRNTQYF
TGTGCCAGCAGCTTAGTTCTAGCGGGGGGAAGGAATACGCAGTATTTT
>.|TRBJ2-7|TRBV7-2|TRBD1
CASSLGPPGQGSYEQYF
TGTGCCAGCAGCTTAGGGCCTCCGGGACAGGGCTCCTACGAGCAGTACTTC
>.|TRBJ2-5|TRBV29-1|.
CSVLTGETQYF
TGCAGCGTACTTACGGGAGAGACCCAGTACTTC
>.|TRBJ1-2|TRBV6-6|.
CASSQTGLYGYTF
TGTGCCAGCAGTCAAACGGGACTTTATGGCTACACCTTC
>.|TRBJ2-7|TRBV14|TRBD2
CASSQSVGLAGIYEQYF
TGTGCCAGCAGCCAGAGCGTAGGACTAGCGGGCATTTACGAGCAGTACTTC
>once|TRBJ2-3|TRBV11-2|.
CASSSYVDPRGTDTQYF
TGTGCCAGCAGCTCCTACGTCGATCCACGAGGGACAGATACGCAGTATTTT
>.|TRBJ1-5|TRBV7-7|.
CASSLAANQPQHF
TGTGCTAGCAGCTTAGCGGCTAATCAGCCCCAGCATTTT
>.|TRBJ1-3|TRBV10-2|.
CASSESPVRVSTGNTIYF
TGCGCCAGCAGTGAGTCGCCAGTTCGGGTATCAACTGGAAACACCATATATTTT
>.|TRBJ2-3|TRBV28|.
CASSFPADTQYF
TGTGCCAGCAGTTTTCCAGCGGATACGCAGTATTTT
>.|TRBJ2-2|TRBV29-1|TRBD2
CSVKRAGGSGELFF
TGCAGCGTTAAGAGGGCCGGGGGGTCCGGGGAGCTGTTTTTT
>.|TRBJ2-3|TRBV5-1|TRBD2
CASSLGTSGGEDTQYF
TGCGCCAGCAGCCTTGGGACTAGCGGTGGGGAAGATACGCAGTATTTT
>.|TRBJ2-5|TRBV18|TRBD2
CASSSNSGDQETQYF
TGTGCCAGCTCCTCGAATAGCGGGGACCAAGAGACCCAGTACTTC
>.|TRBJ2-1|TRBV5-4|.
CASSLAGGNEQFF
TGTGCCAGCAGCTTGGCCGGGGGCAATGAGCAGTTCTTC